This T cell receptor beta chain was sequenced for a study of cytomegalovirus exposure and HLA in healthy donors. Broader study findings: What was likely a sequencing artifact was a cluster of highly shared sequence variants.

This CDR3 region has 13 residues. Germline CDR1 SEHNR, CDR2 FQNEAQ (reference sequence). Deletions cut 3 bases from V and 7 bases from J, with 7 bases between. Amplification used 60 Vbeta primers and 13 Jbeta primers. The method was immunoSEQ multiplex PCR; TCRdb's version includes in-frame clones alone and lacks a portion of them. The sample gives 150,000 to 200,000 clones, roughly 77% of which show up once; around 1.4% is in the top ten. A word on this clone: Antigen specificity is unknown.

The source of this sequence is a woman in her fifties or sixties in good health and CMV-seronegative. The gene calls are TRBV7-9 and TRBJ1-6; no clear D. Sequencing was done on a sample of PBMCs. The CDR3 nucleotides read TGTGCCAGCAGCTTTGCGGTAAATTCACCCCTCCACTTT. Encoded protein: CASSFAVNSPLHF. Full variable domain (remainder filled in from reference TRBV7-9 and TRBJ1-6): DTGVSQNPRHKITKRGQNVTFRCDPISEHNRLYWYRQTLGQGPEFLTYFQNEAQLEKSRLLSDRFSAERPKGSFSTLEIQRTEQGDSAMYLCASSFAVNSPLHFGNGTRLTVT.